Below are 31 T cell receptor delta chains sequenced from a single sample in a study of gamma-delta T cells after stem cell transplantation. TCRdb called clones anew from the RT-PCR reads with CATT. The sample lists about 1,300 delta-chain clones, 1.5% to 2.5% occurring once. Source material: gamma-delta T cells. The receptors stem from a human donor. It is not recorded whose cells these are; they may come from a transplant donor.

Turning to this clone: This DNA's translation differs at residue 4 from TCRdb's protein, which comes from a much larger clone; a read error is likely, and the protein shown is translated from the DNA. The chain carries TRDV2 and TRDJ1, with 9 bases lining up with TRDD3. CDR3 length equals 18 residues. Germline lookup yields CDR1 GEAIGNYY and CDR2 EKD. Trimming removed 5 bases from V and 0 bases from J; junction bases left unmatched: 15. The chain's CDR3 is CACGTIAGGSPYTDKLIF. The CDR3 region has the DNA TGTGCCTGTGGCACGATCGCTGGGGGATCCCCGTACACCGATAAACTCATCTTT.

Comments on this clone: This could be a read error, since a much larger clone is one nucleotide away. Distinct nucleotide sequences in the sample also encode this CDR3. The chain uses TRDV2 and TRDJ1; 8 positions match TRDD3. Germline V lookup: CDR1 GEAIGNYY, CDR2 EKD. The J segment lost 0 bases and the V segment lost 0 bases, leaving 8 bases of the junction unmatched. The CDR3 contains 17 residues. The CDR3 loop reads CACDTVTGGLYTDKLIF. The CDR3 nucleotides are TGTGCCTGTGACACCGTTACTGGGGGGCTGTACACCGATAAACTCATCTTT.

This chain uses TRDV2 with TRDJ2, with a tentative D call TRDD3 (6 bases). Germline V lookup: CDR1 GEAIGNYY, CDR2 EKD. V was cut by 0 bases and J by 0 bases, with 25 bases left in between. This CDR3 is built from 21 residues. The CDR3 loop is CACDTLGPRAATPSLTAQLFF. The DNA for the CDR3 is TGTGCCTGTGACACCCTGGGGCCGCGGGCGGCCACCCCCTCTTTGACAGCACAACTCTTCTTT.

This clone is medium-sized by share. With a far larger clone one base away, a read error is the likely cause. The identical CDR3 is also encoded by other nucleotide sequences in the sample. The chain links TRDV2 to TRDJ1, with 11 bases fitting TRDD3. CDR3 length: 17 amino acids. CDR1 is GEAIGNYY, CDR2 EKD, per germline. CDR3 protein: CACDPVGDTTHTDKLIF. The CDR3 DNA follows: TGTGCCTGTGACCCCGTGGGGGATACGACCCACACCGATAAACTCATCTTC.

This clone is labeled large. This sequence joins TRDV2 and TRDJ3, with D perhaps matching TRDD3 (6 bases). The CDR3 covers 18 residues. Deletions cut 0 bases from V and 0 bases from J, with 11 bases between. In germline, CDR1 is GEAIGNYY, CDR2 EKD. CDR3: CACDTGDASSWDTRQMFF. The CDR3 DNA sequence: TGTGCCTGTGACACCGGGGATGCGAGCTCCTGGGACACCCGACAGATGTTTTTC.

As to this clone: TCRdb attributes to this sequence the protein of a much larger clone, which differs from the DNA translation at residue 9; a read error is likely, and the protein displayed is translated from the DNA. The gene calls are TRDV2 and TRDJ1; 8 bases line up with TRDD3. V was clipped by 3 bases and J by 0 bases; unmatched bases: 20. CDR1 is GEAIGNYY and CDR2 is EKD in the germline V gene. CDR3 length equals 20 residues. The CDR3 DNA is TGTGCCTGTGACGCCGTACTGGGGGGTACGCAAAATCACCACACCGATAAACTCATCTTT. Its translation: CACDAVLGGTQNHHTDKLIF.

This clone was counted only a few times. One base separates it from a far larger clone, so it is likely a read error. The rearrangement links TRDV2 to TRDJ1; D perhaps matches TRDD3 (6 bases). The germline V gene encodes CDR1 GEAIGNYY and CDR2 EKD. The CDR3 is 21 residues long. V lost 1 base and J 0 bases, leaving 29 bases between the germline ends. CDR3 in DNA: TGTGCCTGTGACACAGTAAAGTTCGATGGGGGCCCCTTGGGGTACACCGATAAACTCATCTTT. This encodes CACDTVKFDGGPLGYTDKLIF.

By share of the sample, this clone is medium-sized. The chain recombines TRDV2 with TRDJ1; maybe TRDD3 (7 bases). Deletions cut 1 base from V and 0 bases from J, with 17 bases between. This CDR3 is built from 17 residues. CDR1 and CDR2 from the germline V gene are GEAIGNYY and EKD. The CDR3 bases are TGTGCCTGTGACACACTTCCTTCTGGGGGTTACACCGATAAACTCATCTTT. It translates to CACDTLPSGGYTDKLIF.

Regarding this clone: The protein TCRdb gives is from a much larger clone and does not agree with this DNA's translation at residue 13, likely a read error; the protein shown here comes from the DNA. The chain couples TRDV2 to TRDJ1, with TRDD3 matching 13 bases. The germline V gene has CDR1 GEAIGNYY and CDR2 EKD. This CDR3 is 17 amino acids long. CDR3 loop: CACERLVLGDTTGKLIF. CDR3 coding DNA: TGTGCCTGTGAAAGACTCGTACTGGGGGATACGACCGGTAAACTCATCTTT.

To note about this clone: This DNA's translation and the protein TCRdb lists, from a much larger clone, do not match at residue 17, likely due to a read error; the protein shown is translated from the DNA. The rearrangement joins TRDV2 to TRDJ1, with 7 bases that match TRDD3. The CDR3 consists of 19 residues. Germline values: CDR1 GEAIGNYY, CDR2 EKD. The CDR3 region is CACDTVLGTPGVYTDKPIF. CDR3 coding DNA: TGTGCCTGTGACACCGTACTGGGGACCCCGGGGGTGTACACCGATAAACCCATCTTT.

The sample holds a few counts of this clone. The J gene is TRDJ1, the V gene TRDV2; tentative D call: TRDD3 (6 bases). The CDR3 extends over 18 amino acids. The V end was cut by 2 bases, the J end by 1 base, with 22 bases between. Germline-derived CDR1 and CDR2 are GEAIGNYY and EKD. CDR3 coding DNA: TGTGCCTGTGACATCGTCCCACTGGGTCCCCCGACCACCGATAAACTCATCTTT. As protein: CACDIVPLGPPTTDKLIF.

This clone was picked up a small number of times. Translating this DNA gives a protein that differs at residue 4 from the TCRdb one, which belongs to a much larger clone; a read error is likely, and the protein shown is this translation. The chain recombines TRDV2 with TRDJ1; D is unresolved. The CDR3 extends over 19 amino acids. Germline V gives CDR1 GEAIGNYY, CDR2 EKD. The CDR3 bases are TGTGCCTGTAACACCGTCCTCCAAGGGGTTCGGATTTCAGCCGATAAACTCATCTTT. Its protein product is CACNTVLQGVRISADKLIF.

There are a few counts of this clone. A far larger clone is a single base away, which makes a read error likely. In the same sample, other DNA sequences code for this CDR3. The chain joins TRDV1 to TRDJ2; D may be TRDD2 (6 bases). The germline V gene has CDR1 TSWWSYY and CDR2 QGS. The ends were cut back, 2 bases at V and 1 base at J, with 38 bases in the middle. The CDR3 has 25 amino acids. DNA for the CDR3: TGTGCTCTTGGGGAAAATCCTACTAAGACTGTCCTAATTCTAGGTTACCGCCTTTTGACAGCACAACTCTTCTTT. It yields the protein CALGENPTKTVLILGYRLLTAQLFF.

The table lists this clone with a few counts. TCRdb attributes to this sequence the protein of a much larger clone, which differs from the DNA translation at residue 5; a read error is likely, and the protein displayed is translated from the DNA. This sequence joins TRDV2 and TRDJ1; 11 bases align to TRDD3. CDR1 and CDR2 from the germline V gene are GEAIGNYY and EKD. After removal of 3 bases from V and 0 bases from J, the junction contained 5 bases not matched to a gene. There are 16 residues in the CDR3. The CDR3 spells CACDALGDTDTDKLIF. The CDR3 DNA is TGTGCCTGTGACGCTCTGGGGGATACTGACACCGATAAACTCATCTTT.

Of note for this clone: The protein TCRdb gives is from a much larger clone and does not agree with this DNA's translation at residue 19, likely a read error; the protein shown here comes from the DNA. The V gene is TRDV2, the J gene TRDJ1, with 7 bases identical to TRDD3. Germline values: CDR1 GEAIGNYY, CDR2 EKD. There are 22 residues in the CDR3. The CDR3 DNA sequence: TGTGCCTGTGACACGTACTGGGGTGATGAGTCGGATTCGCTAGCTCGCTTCGATAGACTCATCTTT. It specifies CACDTYWGDESDSLARFDRLIF.

By sample fraction, this clone is medium-sized (0.01 to 0.1%). A far larger clone is off by one base, so a read error is likely. This chain joins TRDV2 and TRDJ1; 11 nucleotides align to TRDD3. This CDR3 is built from 17 residues. The germline gives CDR1 GEAIGNYY, CDR2 EKD. V trimming: 3 bases; J trimming: 3 bases; junction bases outside the gene matches: 11. CDR3 nucleotide sequence: TGTGCCTGTGACCCCGTGGGGGATACGACCCACGCCGATAAACTCATCTTT. It is translated as CACDPVGDTTHADKLIF.

This clone occurred a few times. A far bigger clonotype differs at one base, so this is likely a read error. The sample contains more than one DNA sequence encoding this CDR3. This chain links TRDV2 with TRDJ2, with 13 bases that match TRDD3. Per the germline V gene, CDR1 is GEAIGNYY and CDR2 is EKD. The CDR3 runs 18 residues. The CDR3 DNA is TGTGCCTGTGACGCGGTACTGGGGGATACGCGGAAGACAGCACAACTCTTCTTC. Translated: CACDAVLGDTRKTAQLFF.

Only a few counts were recorded for this clone. Since a far larger clone is one base different, this is likely a read error. Other nucleotide sequences from this sample produce the same CDR3. V gene TRDV2 combines with J gene TRDJ2; TRDD3 agrees at 12 bases. The CDR3 runs to 18 residues. In germline, CDR1 is GEAIGNYY, CDR2 EKD. Losses at the gene ends were 3 bases for V and 4 bases for J; bases not matched to a gene: 11. The CDR3 loop reads CACDAVLGDTRKTAQLFF. In DNA form, the CDR3 reads TGTGCCTGTGACGCGGTACTGGGGGATACACGGAAGACAGCACAACTCTTCTTT.

Worth noting for this clone: For this DNA, TCRdb reports the protein of a much larger clone, which diverges at residue 4, most likely from a read error; the protein presented here is translated directly from the DNA. This rearrangement joins TRDV2 to TRDJ1; D is unclear. There are 19 residues in the CDR3. Germline V gene sequence: CDR1 GEAIGNYY, CDR2 EKD. The CDR3 DNA reads TGTGCCTGTGGCACCGTCCTCCAAGGGGTTCGGATTTCAGCCGATAAACTCATCTTT. This sequence encodes CACGTVLQGVRISADKLIF.

In this sample, this clone is medium-sized. With a far larger clone one base away, a read error is the likely cause. The genes are TRDV2 and TRDJ1, with 9 bases aligning to TRDD3. The length of the CDR3 is 19 residues. After removal of 0 bases from V and 1 base from J, the junction contained 14 bases not matched to a gene. CDR1 and CDR2 from the germline V gene are GEAIGNYY and EKD. The CDR3 loop is CACDTVSLGDREGTDKLIF. In DNA form, the CDR3 reads TGTGCCTGTGACACCGTTAGCCTGGGGGATCGGGAGGGCACCGATAAACTCATCTTT.

In its sample, this clone was seen a few times. A far larger clone is only one base removed, so a read error is likely. Other nucleotide sequences from this sample produce the same CDR3. The V and J genes are TRDV2 and TRDJ1; 7 bases fit TRDD3. The CDR3 consists of 16 residues. Germline CDR1 GEAIGNYY, CDR2 EKD. The CDR3 is CACDFLGGLYTDKLIF. The CDR3 DNA reads TGCGCCTGTGATTTTCTGGGGGGGCTGTACACCGATAAACTCATCTTT.

With regard to this clone: Translating this DNA gives a protein that differs at residue 13 from the TCRdb one, which belongs to a much larger clone; a read error is likely, and the protein shown is this translation. The chain combines TRDV2 with TRDJ3; 8 nucleotides agree with TRDD3. This CDR3 spans 19 amino acids. The germline V gene encodes CDR1 GEAIGNYY and CDR2 EKD. DNA of the CDR3: TGTGCCTGTGACACCCTTGGGGATACTAGCTCCTGGGGCACCCGACAGATGTTTTTC. The encoded protein is CACDTLGDTSSWGTRQMFF.

This clone is large (0.1 to 1%) in the sample. Other DNA sequences of this sample code for an identical CDR3. This rearrangement joins TRDV2 to TRDJ3, with TRDD3 matching over 12 bases. V gave up 3 bases and J gave up 0 bases; unmatched junction bases: 8. CDR3 length equals 20 residues. Per germline, CDR1 GEAIGNYY and CDR2 EKD. The CDR3 is CACDPVLGDTLSWDTRQMFF. CDR3 nucleotides: TGTGCCTGTGACCCCGTACTGGGGGATACCCTCTCCTGGGACACCCGACAGATGTTTTTC.

This clone was counted only a few times. This DNA's translation and the protein TCRdb lists, from a much larger clone, do not match at residue 10, likely due to a read error; the protein shown is translated from the DNA. The genes are TRDV2 and TRDJ1, with TRDD3 matching over 10 bases. CDR3 length equals 19 residues. The germline gives CDR1 GEAIGNYY, CDR2 EKD. The junction had 13 bases not matched to a gene; V was cut back by 0 bases and J by 1 base. CDR3 in amino acids: CACDTLLGDAPTGTDKLIF. Here the CDR3 DNA reads TGTGCCTGTGACACCTTACTGGGGGATGCGCCTACGGGCACCGATAAACTCATCTTT.

This clone was detected many times. TCRdb's protein for this DNA is that of a much larger clone and differs from the translation at residue 15, likely a read error; the protein shown is the DNA translation. The chain carries TRDV2 and TRDJ1, with TRDD3 matching 7 bases. CDR3 length: 17 residues. Germline assignment: CDR1 GEAIGNYY and CDR2 EKD. CDR3: CACDTVVGDKNGHKPIF. The CDR3, as DNA: TGTGCCTGTGACACCGTTGTTGGGGATAAAAATGGCCATAAACCCATCTTT.

This clone has a handful of counts. The protein that TCRdb holds for this DNA derives from a much larger clone and differs from the translated DNA at residue 17, which likely indicates a read error; the protein shown here is translated from the DNA. This chain links TRDV2 with TRDJ1; D may be TRDD3 (6 bases). The J call could be wrong; TRDJ2 is a better fit for the DNA end. CDR1 and CDR2 from the germline V gene are GEAIGNYY and EKD. This CDR3 has 18 amino acids. This chain's CDR3 is CACDTVPLGPPATDKLFF. CDR3 bases: TGTGCCTGTGACACCGTCCCACTGGGTCCCCCGGCCACCGATAAACTCTTCTTT.

Note on this clone: TCRdb lists the protein of a much larger clone for this DNA, which differs at residue 6, so this is likely a read error; the protein given here is translated from the DNA itself. As DNA, the CDR3 is TGTGCCTGTGACCCTTCGACTGGAGCGACCGATAAACTCATCTTT. Residues: CACDPSTGATDKLIF. The rearrangement joins TRDV2 to TRDJ1; tentatively, D is TRDD2 or TRDD3 (5 bases each). CDR1 is GEAIGNYY, CDR2 EKD, per germline. The CDR3 contains 15 residues. V lost 3 bases to trimming and J lost 2 bases, with 15 bases between them.

Within the sample, this clone is medium-sized. A far larger clone is off by one base, so a read error is likely. Other DNA sequences of this sample code for an identical CDR3. The chain has TRDV2 and TRDJ1; the D gene is possibly TRDD3 (7 bases). Germline CDR1 and CDR2: GEAIGNYY and EKD. This CDR3 comprises 16 residues. In DNA, the CDR3 is TGTGCCTGTGACACCGTTGGGGGACGTCCTACCGATAAGCTCATCTTT. This codes for CACDTVGGRPTDKLIF.

The rearrangement links TRDV2 to TRDJ1; 9 bases align to TRDD3. The CDR3 sequence is 14 residues long. V dropped 3 bases and J dropped 7; count of bases not matched to a gene: 8. Germline V CDR1 and CDR2: GEAIGNYY, EKD. CDR3 DNA sequence: TGTGCCTGTGACCAAATGGGGGATATCGCTAAACTCATCTTT. Its translation: CACDQMGDIAKLIF.

This clone is termed medium-sized. Other DNA variants within this sample encode the same CDR3. DNA for the CDR3: TGTGCCTGTGACACCCTGGGGGCCCCGTACACCGATAAACTCATCTTT. Translated: CACDTLGAPYTDKLIF. The V and J genes are TRDV2 and TRDJ1; 7 bases line up with TRDD3. The CDR3 sequence is 16 residues long. After removal of 0 bases from V and 0 bases from J, the junction contained 6 bases not matched to a gene. The germline V gene has CDR1 GEAIGNYY and CDR2 EKD.

Concerning this clone: TCRdb pairs this DNA with a much larger clone's protein that differs at residue 3, likely a read error; the protein shown was translated from the DNA. The chain recombines TRDV2 with TRDJ1, with TRDD3 matching over 7 bases. Germline CDR1 GEAIGNYY, CDR2 EKD. The CDR3 is 19 amino acids. The CDR3 loop is CASDTVLGTPGVYTDKLIF. CDR3 nucleotide sequence: TGTGCCAGTGACACCGTACTGGGGACCCCGGGGGTGTACACCGATAAACTCATCTTT.